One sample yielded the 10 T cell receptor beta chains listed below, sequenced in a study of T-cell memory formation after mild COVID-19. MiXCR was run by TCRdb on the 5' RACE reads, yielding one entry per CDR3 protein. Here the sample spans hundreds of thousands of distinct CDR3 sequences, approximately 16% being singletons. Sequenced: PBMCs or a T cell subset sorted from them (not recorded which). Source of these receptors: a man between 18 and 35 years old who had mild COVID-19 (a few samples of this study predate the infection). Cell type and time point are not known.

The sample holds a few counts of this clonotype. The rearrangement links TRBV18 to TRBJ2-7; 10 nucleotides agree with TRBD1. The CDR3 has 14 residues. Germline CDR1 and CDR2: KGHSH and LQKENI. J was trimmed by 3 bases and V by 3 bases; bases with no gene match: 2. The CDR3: CASSPGQGNYEQYV. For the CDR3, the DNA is TGTGCCAGCTCACCGGGACAGGGGAACTACGAGCAGTACGTC.

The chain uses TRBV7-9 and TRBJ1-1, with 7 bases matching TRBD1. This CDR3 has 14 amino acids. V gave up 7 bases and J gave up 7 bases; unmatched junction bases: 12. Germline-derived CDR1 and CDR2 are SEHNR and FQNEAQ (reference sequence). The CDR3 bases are TGTGCCAGCACCTTGCCCAGGGACAGAAGTGAAGCTTTCTTT. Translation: CASTLPRDRSEAFF.

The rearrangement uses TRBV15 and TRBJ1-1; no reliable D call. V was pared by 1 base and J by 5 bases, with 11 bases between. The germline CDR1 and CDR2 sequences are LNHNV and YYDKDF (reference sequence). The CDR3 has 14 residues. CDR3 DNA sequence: TGTGCCACCAGCAGAGGCGGGGTTCGGACTGAAGCTTTCTTT. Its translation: CATSRGGVRTEAFF.

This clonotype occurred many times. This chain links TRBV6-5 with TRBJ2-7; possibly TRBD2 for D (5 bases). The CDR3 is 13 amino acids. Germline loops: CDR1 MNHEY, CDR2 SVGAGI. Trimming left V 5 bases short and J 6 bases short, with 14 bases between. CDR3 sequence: CASSLPATSEQYF. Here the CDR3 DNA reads TGTGCCAGCAGTCTCCCGGCCACTAGCGAGCAGTACTTC.

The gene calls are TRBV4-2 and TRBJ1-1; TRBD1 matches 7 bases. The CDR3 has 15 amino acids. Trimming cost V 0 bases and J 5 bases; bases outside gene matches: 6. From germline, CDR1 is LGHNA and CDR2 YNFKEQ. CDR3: CASSQERAGGTEAFF. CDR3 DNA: TGTGCCAGCAGCCAAGAAAGGGCAGGGGGGACTGAAGCTTTCTTT.

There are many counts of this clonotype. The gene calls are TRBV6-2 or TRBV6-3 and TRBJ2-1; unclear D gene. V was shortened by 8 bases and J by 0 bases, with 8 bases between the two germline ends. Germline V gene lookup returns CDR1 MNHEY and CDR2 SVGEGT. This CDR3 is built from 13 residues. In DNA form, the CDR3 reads TGTGCCAGCGTTCTCAGCTCCTACAATGAGCAGTTCTTC. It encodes CASVLSSYNEQFF.

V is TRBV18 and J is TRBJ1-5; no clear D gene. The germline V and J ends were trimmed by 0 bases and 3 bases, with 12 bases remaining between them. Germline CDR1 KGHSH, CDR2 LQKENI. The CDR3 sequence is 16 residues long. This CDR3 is CASSPPGPGVNQPQHF. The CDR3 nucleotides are TGTGCCAGCTCACCACCCGGACCGGGCGTCAATCAGCCCCAGCATTTT.

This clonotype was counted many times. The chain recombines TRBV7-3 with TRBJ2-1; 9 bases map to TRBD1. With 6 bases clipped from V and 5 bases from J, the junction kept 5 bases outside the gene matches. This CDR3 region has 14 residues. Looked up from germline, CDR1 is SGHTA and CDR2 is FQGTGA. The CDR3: CASRTGTGNNEQFF. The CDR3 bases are TGTGCCAGCAGAACCGGGACAGGGAACAATGAGCAGTTCTTC.

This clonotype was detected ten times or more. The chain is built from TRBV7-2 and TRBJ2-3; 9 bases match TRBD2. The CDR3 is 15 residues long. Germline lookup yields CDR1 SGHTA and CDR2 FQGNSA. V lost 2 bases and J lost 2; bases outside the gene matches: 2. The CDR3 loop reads CASSLSGGNTDTQYF. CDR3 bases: TGTGCCAGCAGCTTAAGCGGGGGGAACACAGATACGCAGTATTTT.

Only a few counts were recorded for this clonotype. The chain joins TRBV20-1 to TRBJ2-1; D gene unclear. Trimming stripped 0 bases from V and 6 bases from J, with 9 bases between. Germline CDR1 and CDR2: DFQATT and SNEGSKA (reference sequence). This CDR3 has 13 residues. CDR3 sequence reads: CSARDRSPNEQFF. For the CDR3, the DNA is TGCAGTGCTAGAGATCGGTCCCCCAATGAGCAGTTCTTC.